This TCR beta chain was captured in a study of blood T cells in healthy people across ages. The donors, all healthy, were Caucasians living in Russia, aged roughly 6 to 100. A second PCR, run for about 6 to 11 cycles, used a sample-barcoded 5' primer plus a J-beta primer mix. From the 5' RACE reads, TCRdb called clonotypes with MiXCR, one entry per CDR3 protein. Of 650,000 to 800,000 distinct CDR3 sequences listed, more than 40% are singletons. Deletions cut 3 bases from V and 4 bases from J, with 12 bases between. The CDR3 length is 13 residues. Per germline, CDR1 DFQATT and CDR2 SNEGSKA (reference sequence).

V and J are TRBV20-1 and TRBJ1-2, with a possible D match to TRBD1 (6 bases). The material sequenced was blood. The receptor was derived from a man in his sixties in good health. CDR3 nucleotides: TGCAGTGCTAGCCCGGACAGTTTCTATGGCTACACCTTC. Its translation: CSASPDSFYGYTF.